Each of the 10 T cell receptor beta chains below was sequenced from the same sample in a study of T cell clonality in common variable immunodeficiency. Method: immunoSEQ multiplex PCR; TCRdb's copy keeps in-frame clones and lacks some. The sample yields around 81,000 clones, without any singletons. The sequencing input was peripheral blood mononuclear cells. The receptors come from a person aged 18-69 years in good health.

Many counts were recorded for this clone. Read data end 3 residues before the CDR3 end; the end is taken from the germline J gene. The chain employs TRBV5-4 and TRBJ1-2; 9 bases map to TRBD1. Germline loops: CDR1 SGHNT, CDR2 YYREEE (reference sequence). The CDR3 is made up of 15 amino acids. Partial CDR3 DNA: TGTGCCAGCAGCTTTGCAACAGGGGGCTTTCAGGGC. This encodes CASSFATGGFQG. The whole CDR3 protein is CASSFATGGFQGYTF.

This clone was observed many times. With the read ending 3 residues before the CDR3 end, the germline J gene is used to fill in that end. The chain has TRBV14 and TRBJ2-7, with 9 bases that match TRBD2. V gave up 2 bases and J gave up 5 bases; unmatched junction bases: 16. This CDR3 spans 18 amino acids. Germline lookup yields CDR1 SGHDN and CDR2 FVKESK. The CDR3 protein is CASSQSRGGSGRIDEQYF. The CDR3 bases that were read are TGTGCCAGCAGCCAATCAAGGGGTGGTAGCGGGAGAATCGACGAG.

This clone was seen repeatedly, ten times or more. The read gets to within 3 residues of the CDR3 end, and the germline J gene fills in the rest. V is TRBV29-1 and J is TRBJ1-5; TRBD1 aligns across 9 bases. Per germline, CDR1 SQVTM and CDR2 ANQGSEA. This CDR3 contains 14 residues. Trimming removed 6 bases from V and 5 bases from J; junction bases left unmatched: 8. CDR3 DNA, as far as it was read: TGCAGCGTGGCGACAGGGGGGCCCTATCAGCCC. This codes for CSVATGGPYQP. The full CDR3 protein is CSVATGGPYQPQHF.

This clone has at least ten counts. The CDR3 end falls 3 residues outside the read, so it is completed with the germline J gene. J is TRBJ2-1 and V is TRBV2, with 8 bases identical to TRBD1. Per germline, CDR1 SNHLY and CDR2 FYNNEI. CDR3 length: 15 residues. Trimming removed 4 bases from V and 4 bases from J; junction bases left unmatched: 6. Incomplete CDR3 DNA: TGTGCCAGCAGTGCAGGGGGCGGCTTGTACAATGAG. This translates into CASSAGGGLYNE. The whole CDR3 protein is CASSAGGGLYNEQFF.

This clone has ten or more counts. The read ends 3 residues early relative to the CDR3; the germline J gene fills the gap. J is TRBJ2-7 and V is TRBV30; 7 bases match TRBD2. The CDR3 sequence is 12 residues long. Germline values: CDR1 GTSNPN, CDR2 SVGIG (reference sequence). Trimming took 2 bases from V and 5 from J; bases not matched to a gene: 3. The sequenced CDR3 bases are TGTGCCTGGAGTAGAACTAGCGACGAG. Encoded protein: CAWSRTSDE. The CDR3, in full, reads CAWSRTSDEQYF.

This clone was recorded at least ten times. The CDR3 extends 3 residues past the end of the read, so its final part is completed from the germline J gene. V gene TRBV3-1 (or the pseudogene TRBV3-2) combines with J gene TRBJ2-1; 8 nucleotides match TRBD1. Germline V gene data show CDR1 as LGHDT and CDR2 as YNNKEL (reference sequence). J lost 5 bases, V lost 4 bases, and 13 bases had no gene match. This CDR3 is built from 17 residues. CDR3 in amino acids: CASSLRGSRDRNNEQFF. CDR3 bases read: TGTGCCAGCAGCCTCCGTGGGTCCCGGGACAGGAACAATGAG.

This clone was seen ten or more times. Read data end 3 residues before the CDR3 end; the end is taken from the germline J gene. The V and J genes are TRBV5-4 and TRBJ2-7; 7 nucleotides agree with TRBD1. CDR1 SGHNT and CDR2 YYREEE come from the germline V gene (reference sequence). The CDR3 length is 15 residues. V shed 2 bases, J shed 4 bases, and the junction held 9 bases outside the gene matches. The CDR3 spells CASSLGQASGYEQYF. The covered CDR3 bases are TGTGCCAGCAGCTTAGGACAGGCTTCCGGATACGAG.

This clone was picked up many times. The CDR3 end falls 3 residues outside the read, so it is completed with the germline J gene. This chain links TRBV5-1 with TRBJ2-3, with TRBD1 matching over 7 bases. The CDR3 contains 16 residues. The V and J ends lost 4 bases and 2 bases, in that order; junction bases with no gene match: 10. Germline V gives CDR1 SGHRS, CDR2 YFSETQ. The CDR3 spells CASSLPTGATTDTQYF. CDR3 DNA (partial): TGCGCCAGCAGCCTACCAACAGGGGCCACCACAGATACG.

This clone was picked up many times. The CDR3 end lies 3 residues beyond the end of the read and is filled in from the germline J gene. The chain is built from TRBV5-4 and TRBJ1-3; 11 nucleotides agree with TRBD1. From germline, CDR1 is SGHNT and CDR2 YYREEE (reference sequence). J was trimmed by 4 bases and V by 8 bases; bases with no gene match: 2. CDR3 length: 13 residues. The CDR3 sequence: CASGTGGGNTIYF. The DNA read from the CDR3 is TGTGCCAGTGGGACAGGGGGGGGAAACACC. Full variable domain (rest looked up from reference TRBV5-4 and TRBJ1-3): ETGVTQSPTHLIKTRGQQVTLRCSSQSGHNTVSWYQQALGQGPQFIFQYYREEENGRGNFPPRFSGLQFPNYSSELNVNALELDDSALYLCASGTGGGNTIYFGEGSWLTVV.

In this sample, this clone turned up many times. One end of the junction varies from germline; a read error may be responsible. The read stops 3 residues short of the end of the CDR3; the missing end is completed from the germline J gene. The rearrangement uses TRBV19 and TRBJ1-5; 7 nucleotides align to TRBD1. Looked up from germline, CDR1 is LNHDA and CDR2 is SQIVND (reference sequence). This CDR3 spans 15 amino acids. CDR3 sequence: CASWERDRENHPQHF. The CDR3 DNA, read in part, is TGTGCCAGCTGGGAAAGGGACAGAGAGAATCATCCC.